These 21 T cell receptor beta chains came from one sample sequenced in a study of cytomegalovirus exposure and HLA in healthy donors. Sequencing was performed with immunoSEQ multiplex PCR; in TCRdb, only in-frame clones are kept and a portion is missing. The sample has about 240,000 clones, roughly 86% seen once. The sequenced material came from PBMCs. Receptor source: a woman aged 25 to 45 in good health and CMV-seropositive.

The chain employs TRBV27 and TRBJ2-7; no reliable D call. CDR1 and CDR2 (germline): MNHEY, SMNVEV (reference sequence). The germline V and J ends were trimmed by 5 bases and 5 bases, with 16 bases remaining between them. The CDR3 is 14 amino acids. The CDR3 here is CASSPSNSAHEQYF. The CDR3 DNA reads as TGTGCCAGCAGTCCCTCGAACTCCGCCCACGAGCAGTACTTC.

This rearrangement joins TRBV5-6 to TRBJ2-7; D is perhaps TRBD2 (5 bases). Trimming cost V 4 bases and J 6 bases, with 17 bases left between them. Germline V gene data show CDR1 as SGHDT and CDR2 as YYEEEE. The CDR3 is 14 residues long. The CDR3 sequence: CASSPAGPWGEQYF. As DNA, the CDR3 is TGTGCCAGCAGCCCGGCGGGCCCCTGGGGCGAGCAGTACTTC. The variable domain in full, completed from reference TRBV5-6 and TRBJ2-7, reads DAGVTQSPTHLIKTRGQQVTLRCSPKSGHDTVSWYQQALGQGPQFIFQYYEEEERQRGNFPDRFSGHQFPNYSSELNVNALLLGDSALYLCASSPAGPWGEQYFGPGTRLTVT.

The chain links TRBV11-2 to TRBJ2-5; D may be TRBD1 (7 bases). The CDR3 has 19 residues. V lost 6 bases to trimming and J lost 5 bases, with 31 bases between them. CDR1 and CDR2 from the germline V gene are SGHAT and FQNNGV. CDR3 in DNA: TGTGCCAGCAGGGACAGGACCCTCTCCGGAGGGTACAAAGCGGAGACCCAGTACTTC. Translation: CASRDRTLSGGYKAETQYF.

This CDR3 reads CASMRTSFHEQYF. For the CDR3, the DNA is TGTGCCAGCATGAGGACTAGTTTTCACGAGCAGTACTTC. This chain links TRBV27 with TRBJ2-7; 7 bases agree with TRBD2. This CDR3 contains 13 residues. The J segment lost 5 bases and the V segment lost 7 bases, leaving 8 bases of the junction unmatched. Germline loops: CDR1 MNHEY, CDR2 SMNVEV (reference sequence).

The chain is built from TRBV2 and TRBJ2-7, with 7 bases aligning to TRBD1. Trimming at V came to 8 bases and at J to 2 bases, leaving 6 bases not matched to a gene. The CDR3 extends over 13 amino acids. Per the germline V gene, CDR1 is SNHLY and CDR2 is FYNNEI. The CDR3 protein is CASGRDSTYEQYF. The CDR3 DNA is TGTGCCAGCGGTAGGGACAGTACCTACGAGCAGTACTTC.

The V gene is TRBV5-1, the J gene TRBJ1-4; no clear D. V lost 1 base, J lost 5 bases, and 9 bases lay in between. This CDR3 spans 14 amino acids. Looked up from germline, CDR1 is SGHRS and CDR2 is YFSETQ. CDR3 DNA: TGCGCCAGCAGCTTGAGCGGACCGAATGAAAAACTGTTTTTT. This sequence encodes CASSLSGPNEKLFF. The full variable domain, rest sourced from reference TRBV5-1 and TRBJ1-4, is KAGVTQTPRYLIKTRGQQVTLSCSPISGHRSVSWYQQTPGQGLQFLFEYFSETQRNKGNFPGRFSGRQFSNSRSEMNVSTLELGDSALYLCASSLSGPNEKLFFGSGTQLSVL.

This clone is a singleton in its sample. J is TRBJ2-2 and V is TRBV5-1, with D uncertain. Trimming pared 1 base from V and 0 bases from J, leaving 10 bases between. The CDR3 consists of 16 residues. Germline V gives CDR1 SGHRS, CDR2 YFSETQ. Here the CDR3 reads CASSLLVPANTGELFF. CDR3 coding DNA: TGCGCCAGCAGCTTGCTAGTACCCGCGAACACCGGGGAGCTGTTTTTT. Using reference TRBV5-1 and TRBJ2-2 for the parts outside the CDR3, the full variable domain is KAGVTQTPRYLIKTRGQQVTLSCSPISGHRSVSWYQQTPGQGLQFLFEYFSETQRNKGNFPGRFSGRQFSNSRSEMNVSTLELGDSALYLCASSLLVPANTGELFFGEGSRLTVL.

The CDR3 bases are TGTGCCAGCAGTCCGGTCGCGGGAATGTCGACAGATACGCAGTATTTT. Its protein product is CASSPVAGMSTDTQYF. The V and J genes are TRBV28 and TRBJ2-3, with D perhaps TRBD2 (6 bases). Germline values: CDR1 MDHEN, CDR2 SYDVKM. This CDR3 has 16 residues. The ends were cut back, 5 bases at V and 3 bases at J, with 18 bases in the middle.

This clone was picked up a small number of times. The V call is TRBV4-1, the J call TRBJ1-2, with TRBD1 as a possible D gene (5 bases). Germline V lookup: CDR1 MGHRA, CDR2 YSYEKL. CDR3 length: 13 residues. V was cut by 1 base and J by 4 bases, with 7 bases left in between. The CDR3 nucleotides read TGCGCCAGCAGCCAAGTGGACACCTATGGCTACACCTTC. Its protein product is CASSQVDTYGYTF.

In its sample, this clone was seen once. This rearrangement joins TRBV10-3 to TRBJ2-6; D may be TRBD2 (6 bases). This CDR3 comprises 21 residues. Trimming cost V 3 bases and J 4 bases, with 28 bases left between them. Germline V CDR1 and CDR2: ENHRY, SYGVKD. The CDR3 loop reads CAISEPVWRDLQTSGANVLTF. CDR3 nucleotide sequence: TGTGCCATCAGTGAACCGGTCTGGCGGGACCTACAGACATCCGGGGCCAACGTCCTGACTTTC.

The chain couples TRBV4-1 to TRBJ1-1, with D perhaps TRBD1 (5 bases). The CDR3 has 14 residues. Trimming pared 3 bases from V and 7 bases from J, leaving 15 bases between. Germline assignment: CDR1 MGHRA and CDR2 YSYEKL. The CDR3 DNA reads TGCGCCAGCAGCCATTTAGAGGCGGGGGATGAAGCTTTCTTT. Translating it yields CASSHLEAGDEAFF.

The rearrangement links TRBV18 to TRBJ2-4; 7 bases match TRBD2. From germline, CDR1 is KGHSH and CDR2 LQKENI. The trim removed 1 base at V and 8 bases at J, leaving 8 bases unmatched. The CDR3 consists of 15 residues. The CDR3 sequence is CASSPHRGGGDIQYF. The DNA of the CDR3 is TGTGCCAGCTCACCACACCGTGGGGGGGGAGACATTCAGTACTTC.

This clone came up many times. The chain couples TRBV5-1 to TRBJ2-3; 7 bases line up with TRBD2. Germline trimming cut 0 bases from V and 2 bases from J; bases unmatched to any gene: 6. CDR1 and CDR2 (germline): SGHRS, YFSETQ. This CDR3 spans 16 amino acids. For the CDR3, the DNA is TGCGCCAGCAGCTTGGTGGGGCGGGACTACACAGATACGCAGTATTTT. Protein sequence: CASSLVGRDYTDTQYF.

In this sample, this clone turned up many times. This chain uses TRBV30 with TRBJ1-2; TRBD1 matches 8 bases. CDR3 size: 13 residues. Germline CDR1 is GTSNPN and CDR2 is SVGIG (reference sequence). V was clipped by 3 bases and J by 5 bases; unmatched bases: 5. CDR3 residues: CAWRRDRPYGYTF. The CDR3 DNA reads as TGTGCCTGGAGACGGGACAGGCCTTATGGCTACACCTTC.

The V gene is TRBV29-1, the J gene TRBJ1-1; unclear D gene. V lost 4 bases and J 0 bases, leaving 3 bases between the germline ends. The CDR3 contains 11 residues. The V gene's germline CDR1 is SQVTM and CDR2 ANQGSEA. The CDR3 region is CSVVVNTEAFF. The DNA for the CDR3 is TGCAGCGTTGTAGTGAACACTGAAGCTTTCTTT.

DNA for the CDR3: TGCGCCAGCAGCGAGGGACAGGGGGCTTATGAAAAACTGTTTTTT. It codes for CASSEGQGAYEKLFF. This chain uses TRBV5-1 with TRBJ1-4; TRBD1 matches 12 bases. The CDR3 contains 15 residues. Trimming cost V 4 bases and J 6 bases; bases outside gene matches: 4. Germline-derived CDR1 and CDR2 are SGHRS and YFSETQ.

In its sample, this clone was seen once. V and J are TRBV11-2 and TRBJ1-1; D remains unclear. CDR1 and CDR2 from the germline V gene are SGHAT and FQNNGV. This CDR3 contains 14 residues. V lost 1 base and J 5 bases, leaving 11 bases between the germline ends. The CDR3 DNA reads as TGTGCCAGCAGCTTAGCAACTCGAGGGACTGAAGCTTTCTTT. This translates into CASSLATRGTEAFF.

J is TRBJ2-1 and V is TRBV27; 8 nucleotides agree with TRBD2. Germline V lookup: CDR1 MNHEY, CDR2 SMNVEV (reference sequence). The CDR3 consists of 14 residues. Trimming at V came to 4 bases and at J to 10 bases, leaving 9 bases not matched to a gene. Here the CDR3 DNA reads TGTGCCAGCAGTTGGAGCGGGAGTAGGGGAGAGCAGTTCTTC. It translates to CASSWSGSRGEQFF.

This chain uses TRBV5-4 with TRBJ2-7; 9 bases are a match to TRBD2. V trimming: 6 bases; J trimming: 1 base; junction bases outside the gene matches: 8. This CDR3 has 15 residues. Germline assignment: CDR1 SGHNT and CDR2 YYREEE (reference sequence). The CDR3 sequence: CASMPAGGHSYEQYF. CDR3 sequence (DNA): TGTGCCAGCATGCCAGCGGGAGGACATTCCTACGAGCAGTACTTC.

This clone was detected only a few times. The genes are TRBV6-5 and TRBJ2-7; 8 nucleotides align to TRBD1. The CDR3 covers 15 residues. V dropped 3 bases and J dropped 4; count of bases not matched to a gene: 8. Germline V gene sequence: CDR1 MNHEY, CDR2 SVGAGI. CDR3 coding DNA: TGTGCCAGCAGTTATGGGACAGGTCCTCTTTACGAGCAGTACTTC. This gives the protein CASSYGTGPLYEQYF.

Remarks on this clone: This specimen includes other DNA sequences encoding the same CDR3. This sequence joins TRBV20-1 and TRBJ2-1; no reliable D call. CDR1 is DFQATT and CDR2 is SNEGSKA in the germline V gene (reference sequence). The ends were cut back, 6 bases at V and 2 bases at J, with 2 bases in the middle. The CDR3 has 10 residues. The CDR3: CSATYNEQFF. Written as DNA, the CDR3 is TGCAGTGCCACCTACAATGAGCAGTTCTTC.